This T cell receptor delta chain comes out of a study of gamma-delta chains in newborns, infants, children. The overall study: Innate gammadelta T cells reportedly expand polyclonally right after birth, driven by microbial exposure, per the title.

TCRdb reprocessed the reads using CATT. Among more than 7,000 delta-chain clones listed, 20% to 25% were seen once. Germline V CDR1 and CDR2: TVYSNPD, GDNSRS (reference sequence). Trimming left V 4 bases short and J 0 bases short, with 18 bases between. The CDR3 covers 15 residues. The source of this sequence is a child who was a newborn, infant or young child, either healthy, febrile or measles-vaccinated (not recorded which). Sequenced: blood. The V call is TRDV3, the J call TRDJ1, with a weak D call TRDD3 (5 bases). As DNA, the CDR3 is TGTGCCTCTCCAGGAAAGGGGGCCTACACCGATAAACTCATCTTT. Encoded protein: CASPGKGAYTDKLIF.